These 8 T cell receptor beta chains share one sample of origin, sequenced in a study of lymphopenia after photon versus proton radiotherapy. The table came from immunoSEQ multiplex PCR; TCRdb's copy has only in-frame clones and leaves some out. The data show 45,000 to 65,000 clones, 92% seen once. This specimen consisted of peripheral blood, obtained from a patient treated with photon-based radiotherapy. The source is a woman aged 35 to 49 with cholangiocarcinoma.

This clone was recorded once. The CDR3 loop reads CAWTPLANSYGYTF. The CDR3 DNA reads TGTGCCTGGACCCCTTTGGCAAACTCCTATGGCTACACCTTC. The rearrangement joins TRBV30 to TRBJ1-2; D is unresolved. Germline CDR1 GTSNPN, CDR2 SVGIG (reference sequence). Trimming pared 4 bases from V and 4 bases from J, leaving 16 bases between. This CDR3 region has 14 residues.

This chain uses TRBV10-3 with TRBJ1-1; D gene ambiguous. This CDR3 spans 12 amino acids. V was pared by 7 bases and J by 4 bases, with 10 bases between. The V gene's germline CDR1 is ENHRY and CDR2 SYGVKD. The DNA for the CDR3 is TGTGCCATCAAAGGATCTGGCACTGAAGCTTTCTTT. This gives the protein CAIKGSGTEAFF.

V usage is TRBV28 and J usage is TRBJ2-7; D is uncertain. Trimming took 4 bases from V and 0 from J, leaving 7 bases between them. Looked up from germline, CDR1 is MDHEN and CDR2 is SYDVKM. CDR3 length equals 13 residues. The CDR3 DNA reads as TGTGCCAGCAGTTCTTTAATCTCCTACGAGCAGTACTTC. Its protein product is CASSSLISYEQYF.

The gene calls are TRBV19 and TRBJ2-7; the D gene is possibly TRBD1 (6 bases). V was clipped by 4 bases and J by 0 bases, with 10 bases between them. Germline assignment: CDR1 LNHDA and CDR2 SQIVND (reference sequence). The CDR3 sequence is 14 residues long. CDR3 loop: CASSTRTVSYEQYF. The CDR3 bases are TGTGCCAGTAGTACTCGGACAGTCTCCTACGAGCAGTACTTC.

This chain links TRBV6-6 with TRBJ2-7; D assignment may be TRBD1 or TRBD2 (5 bases each). The CDR3 is made up of 14 amino acids. Germline V gene sequence: CDR1 MNHNY, CDR2 SVGAGI (reference sequence). V was trimmed by 5 bases and J by 2 bases, leaving 13 bases between them. The CDR3 sequence is CASSRVGETYEQYF. CDR3 sequence (DNA): TGTGCCAGCAGTCGTGTGGGGGAAACCTACGAGCAGTACTTC.

Only one count was recorded for this clone. The chain links TRBV6-1 to TRBJ1-1; D is perhaps TRBD1 (5 bases). Germline V gene data show CDR1 as MNHNS and CDR2 as SASEGT. The CDR3 is 14 residues long. V was trimmed by 6 bases and J by 1 base, leaving 12 bases between them. CDR3 DNA sequence: TGTGCCAGCAGACCTTCGGGGGAGAACACTGAAGCTTTCTTT. This translates into CASRPSGENTEAFF.

This chain connects TRBV30 to TRBJ2-7, with TRBD2 identical over 12 bases. The V gene's germline CDR1 is GTSNPN and CDR2 SVGIG (reference sequence). With V trimmed by 1 base and J by 2 bases, 3 bases remained unmatched. The CDR3 has 15 amino acids. CDR3 sequence reads: CAWSEGLAGPYEQYF. The CDR3 DNA reads as TGTGCCTGGAGTGAAGGACTAGCGGGACCCTACGAGCAGTACTTC. The complete variable domain, with remaining parts taken from reference TRBV30 and TRBJ2-7, reads SQTIHQWPATLVQPVGSPLSLECTVEGTSNPNLYWYRQAAGRGLQLLFYSVGIGQISSEVPQNLSASRPQDRQFILSSKKLLLSDSGFYLCAWSEGLAGPYEQYFGPGTRLTVT.

The chain carries TRBV23-1 and TRBJ1-5; no definite D call. TRBV23-1 counts as an open reading frame of uncertain function. This CDR3 is 19 amino acids long. The V and J ends lost 6 bases and 0 bases respectively, with 24 bases between them. CDR3 residues: CASSPGGRPRAYSNQPQHF. For the CDR3, the DNA is TGCGCCAGCAGCCCTGGTGGCCGTCCACGAGCTTATAGCAATCAGCCCCAGCATTTT.